The 6 T cell receptor beta chains below were found in one sample sequenced in a study of CD8 T cells in ankylosing spondylitis. Findings and limits, study-wide: A TCR beta motif made of about 8 highly homologous variants seemed typical of ankylosing spondylitis blood.

Their cognate antigens are unknown. A single record per CDR3 protein comes from TCRdb applying MiXCR to the 5' RACE reads. The data hold 200,000 to 250,000 distinct CDR3 sequences, with 18% observed a single time. The material sequenced was blood, either unsorted or a sorted T cell fraction (not recorded which). All receptors come from a male donor with ankylosing spondylitis.

This chain joins TRBV7-9 and TRBJ1-4, with 8 bases identical to TRBD1. Per the germline V gene, CDR1 is SEHNR and CDR2 is FQNEAQ (reference sequence). V gave up 5 bases and J gave up 4 bases; unmatched junction bases: 9. This CDR3 spans 16 amino acids. The CDR3 DNA reads TGTGCCAGCAGCCGAGGGGAGACAGGGGTTAATGAAAAACTGTTTTTT. It specifies CASSRGETGVNEKLFF.

In this sample, this clonotype turned up a few times. The CDR3 region has the DNA TGCAGCGTTGTTTTGGGCGGCGGTCAGCCCCAGCATTTT. Protein sequence: CSVVLGGGQPQHF. The rearrangement joins TRBV29-1 to TRBJ1-5; D call uncertain. V was cut by 4 bases and J by 6 bases, with 13 bases left in between. This CDR3 contains 13 residues. Germline V gives CDR1 SQVTM, CDR2 ANQGSEA. Using reference TRBV29-1 and TRBJ1-5 for the parts outside the CDR3, the full variable domain is SAVISQKPSRDICQRGTSLTIQCQVDSQVTMMFWYRQQPGQSLTLIATANQGSEATYESGFVIDKFPISRPNLTFSTLTVSNMSPEDSSIYLCSVVLGGGQPQHFGDGTRLSIL.

This clonotype was seen only a few times. CDR3 sequence: CAITPGWIGLFF. Here the CDR3 DNA reads TGTGCCATCACCCCCGGCTGGATCGGACTGTTTTTT. This chain uses TRBV24-1 with TRBJ1-4; D uncertain. This CDR3 has 12 residues. V gave up 11 bases and J gave up 13 bases, with 19 bases separating them. Germline CDR1 reads KGHDR; CDR2 reads SFDVKD.

This clonotype was counted between two and nine times. This chain connects TRBV7-8 to TRBJ2-2; 7 positions match TRBD1. V dropped 1 base and J dropped 6; count of bases not matched to a gene: 8. The CDR3 is made up of 16 amino acids. Germline CDR1 is SGHVS and CDR2 is FQNEAQ. CDR3 DNA: TGTGCCAGCAGCTTAGGAGGGGGCGCGTGGGCCGGGGAGCTGTTTTTT. Its protein product is CASSLGGGAWAGELFF.

V is TRBV9 and J is TRBJ2-1; 12 bases fit TRBD2. From germline, CDR1 is SGDLS and CDR2 YYNGEE. This CDR3 comprises 16 residues. With 0 bases clipped from V and 7 bases from J, the junction kept 5 bases outside the gene matches. CDR3 in amino acids: CASSVAGTSGFNEQFF. CDR3 nucleotides: TGTGCCAGCAGCGTAGCCGGGACTAGCGGGTTTAATGAGCAGTTCTTC.

V usage is TRBV5-1 and J usage is TRBJ1-4; possibly TRBD1 for D (5 bases). From germline, CDR1 is SGHRS and CDR2 YFSETQ. Deletions cut 4 bases from V and 7 bases from J, with 17 bases between. The CDR3 is 15 residues long. The CDR3 here is CASSGGVVSGEKLFF. CDR3 bases: TGCGCCAGCAGCGGGGGTGTGGTGAGCGGTGAAAAACTGTTTTTT.